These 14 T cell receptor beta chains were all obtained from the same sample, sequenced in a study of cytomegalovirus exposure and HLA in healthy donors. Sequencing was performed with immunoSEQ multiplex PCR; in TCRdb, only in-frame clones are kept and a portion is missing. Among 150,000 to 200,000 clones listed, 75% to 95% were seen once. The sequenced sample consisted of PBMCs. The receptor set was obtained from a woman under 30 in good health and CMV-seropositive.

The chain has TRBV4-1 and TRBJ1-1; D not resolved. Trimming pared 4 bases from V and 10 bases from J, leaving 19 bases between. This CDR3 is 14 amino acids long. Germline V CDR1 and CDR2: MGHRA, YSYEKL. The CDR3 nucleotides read TGCGCCAGCAGCCCCCGTACTGAGGGAGTGGTAGCTTTCTTT. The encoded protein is CASSPRTEGVVAFF.

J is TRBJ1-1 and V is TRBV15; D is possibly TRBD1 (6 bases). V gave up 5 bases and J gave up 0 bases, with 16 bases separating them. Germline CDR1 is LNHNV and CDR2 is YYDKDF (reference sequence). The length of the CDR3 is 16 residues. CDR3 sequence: CATSELSGAMNTEAFF. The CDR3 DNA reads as TGTGCCACCAGCGAGTTGTCAGGGGCTATGAACACTGAAGCTTTCTTT.

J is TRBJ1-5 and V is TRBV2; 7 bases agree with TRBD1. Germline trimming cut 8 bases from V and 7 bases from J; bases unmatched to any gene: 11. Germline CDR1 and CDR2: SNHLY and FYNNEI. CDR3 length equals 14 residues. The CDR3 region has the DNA TGTGCCAGCGGGGGGACAGACGGGCGCCAGCCCCAGCATTTT. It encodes CASGGTDGRQPQHF.

In nucleotides, the CDR3 is TGTGCCATCAGTGAGTCACAGGGGGGCGGTGAAAAACTGTTTTTT. This gives the protein CAISESQGGGEKLFF. The J gene is TRBJ1-4, the V gene TRBV10-3; 8 bases are shared with TRBD1. The CDR3 is 15 residues long. V lost 0 bases and J lost 7; bases outside the gene matches: 4. In germline, CDR1 is ENHRY, CDR2 SYGVKD.

The CDR3 here is CASSLADRTYNEQFF. In DNA, the CDR3 is TGTGCCAGCAGCTTGGCGGACAGGACATACAATGAGCAGTTCTTC. This rearrangement joins TRBV5-4 to TRBJ2-1, with TRBD1 matching 7 bases. The CDR3 runs to 15 residues. Germline CDR1 and CDR2: SGHNT and YYREEE (reference sequence). V dropped 0 bases and J dropped 4; count of bases not matched to a gene: 4.

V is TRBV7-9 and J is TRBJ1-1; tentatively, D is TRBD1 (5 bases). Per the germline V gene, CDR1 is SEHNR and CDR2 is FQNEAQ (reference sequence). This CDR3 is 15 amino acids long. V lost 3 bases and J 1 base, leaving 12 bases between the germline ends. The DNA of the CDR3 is TGTGCCAGCAGCTTGGGGCCGGGCCCGAACACTGAAGCTTTCTTT. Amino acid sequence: CASSLGPGPNTEAFF.

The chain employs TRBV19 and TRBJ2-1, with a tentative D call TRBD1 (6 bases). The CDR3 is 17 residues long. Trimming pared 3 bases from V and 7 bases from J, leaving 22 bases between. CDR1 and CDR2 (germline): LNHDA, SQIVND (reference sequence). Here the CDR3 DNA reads TGTGCCAGTAGTATGGCGGGCAGGGGCCCCTCTGGGAATGAGCAGTTCTTC. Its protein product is CASSMAGRGPSGNEQFF. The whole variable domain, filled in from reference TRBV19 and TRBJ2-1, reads DGGITQSPKYLFRKEGQNVTLSCEQNLNHDAMYWYRQDPGQGLRLIYYSQIVNDFQKGDIAEGYSVSREKKESFPLTVTSAQKNPTAFYLCASSMAGRGPSGNEQFFGPGTRLTVL.

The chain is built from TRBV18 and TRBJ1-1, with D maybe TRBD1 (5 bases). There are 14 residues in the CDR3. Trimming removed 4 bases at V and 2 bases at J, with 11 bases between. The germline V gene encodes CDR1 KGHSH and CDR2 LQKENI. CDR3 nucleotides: TGTGCCAGCTCACTAAAGGACATTAACACTGAAGCTTTCTTT. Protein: CASSLKDINTEAFF.

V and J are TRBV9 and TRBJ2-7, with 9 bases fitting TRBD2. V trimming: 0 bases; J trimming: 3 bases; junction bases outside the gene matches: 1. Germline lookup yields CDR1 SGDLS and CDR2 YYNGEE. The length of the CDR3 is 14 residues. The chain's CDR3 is CASSVASGDYEQYF. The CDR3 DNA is TGTGCCAGCAGCGTAGCTAGCGGGGACTACGAGCAGTACTTC.

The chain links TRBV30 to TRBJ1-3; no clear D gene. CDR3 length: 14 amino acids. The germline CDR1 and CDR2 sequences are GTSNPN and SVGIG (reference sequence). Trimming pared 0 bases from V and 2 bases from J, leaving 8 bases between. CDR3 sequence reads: CAWSVSAAGNTIYF. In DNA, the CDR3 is TGTGCCTGGAGTGTATCGGCGGCTGGAAACACCATATATTTT.

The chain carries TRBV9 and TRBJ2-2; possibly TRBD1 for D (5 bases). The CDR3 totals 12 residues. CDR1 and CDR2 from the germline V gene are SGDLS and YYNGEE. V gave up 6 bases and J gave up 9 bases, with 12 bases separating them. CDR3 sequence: CASTSWGRELFF. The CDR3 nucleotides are TGTGCCAGCACCTCCTGGGGCCGGGAGCTGTTTTTT.

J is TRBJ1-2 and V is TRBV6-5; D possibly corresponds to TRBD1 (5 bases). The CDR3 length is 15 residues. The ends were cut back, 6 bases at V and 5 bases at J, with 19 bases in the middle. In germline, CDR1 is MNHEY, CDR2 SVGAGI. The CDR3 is CASSPSGSLNYGYTF. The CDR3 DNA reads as TGTGCCAGCAGCCCCTCAGGGTCTTTAAATTATGGCTACACCTTC.

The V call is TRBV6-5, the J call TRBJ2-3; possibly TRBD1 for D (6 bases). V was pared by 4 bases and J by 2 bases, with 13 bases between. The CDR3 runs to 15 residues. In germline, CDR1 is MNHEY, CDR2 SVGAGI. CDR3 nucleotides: TGTGCCAGCAGTTCCCCGGACAGAAACACAGATACGCAGTATTTT. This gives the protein CASSSPDRNTDTQYF.

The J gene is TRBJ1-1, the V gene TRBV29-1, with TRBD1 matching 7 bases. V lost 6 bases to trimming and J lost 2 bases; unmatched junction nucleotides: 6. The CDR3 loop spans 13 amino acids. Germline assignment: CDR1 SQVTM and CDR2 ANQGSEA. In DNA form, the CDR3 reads TGCAGCGTCCATAGACAGGGTAACACTGAAGCTTTCTTT. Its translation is CSVHRQGNTEAFF.